This T cell receptor beta chain stems from a study of cytomegalovirus exposure and HLA in healthy donors. The wider study: Unique TCRs numbering some 80 million, obtained from HLA-typed donors, made up an early data release. The study, taken as a whole, reports: In an earlier analysis, in approximately 630 donors, most V segments appeared productive either ~87% or ~30% of the time. Cytomegalovirus-associated status was assigned to 164 TCR beta chains.

With regard to this clone: The antigen remains undetermined.

The CDR3 sequence is 16 residues long. After removal of 4 bases from V and 7 bases from J, the junction contained 7 bases not matched to a gene. Germline V gene data show CDR1 as SGHNT and CDR2 as YYREEE (reference sequence). PCR primers comprised 60 Vbeta and 13 Jbeta primers. The assay was immunoSEQ multiplex PCR, and TCRdb's table has in-frame clones only and misses some. The sample consists of 120,000 to 150,000 clones, 70% to 80% of them appearing once. Sequencing was performed on PBMCs. The clonotype comes from a man aged 40-50 years in good health and CMV-seropositive. The chain couples TRBV5-4 to TRBJ2-5; 16 bases map to TRBD2. CDR3 bases: TGTGCCAGCAGCGCGGGACTAGCGGGAGGGTGGGGGACCCAGTACTTC. The encoded protein is CASSAGLAGGWGTQYF.